This T cell receptor (beta chain) was observed in a study of T cell responses to AZD1222 COVID-19 vaccine. Points from the study as a whole: Spike-specific TCR breadth and depth grew following two AZD1222 doses.

This clone was observed a few times. The antigen is not known. V lost 2 bases to trimming and J lost 3 bases, with 4 bases between them. This CDR3 spans 12 amino acids. CDR1 is MDHEN, CDR2 SYDVKM, per germline. Profiled with immunoSEQ multiplex PCR; TCRdb holds only in-frame clones, not every one. Of under 140,000 clones detected, roughly 92% appear once; the ten largest clones hold around 2.5%. The source was peripheral blood, collected 28 days after the second AZD1222 dose. The source of this sequence is an adult who received the AZD1222 COVID-19 vaccine. V is TRBV28 and J is TRBJ1-2; D gene ambiguous. CDR3 sequence reads: CASSLTDYGYTF. The CDR3 region has the DNA TGTGCCAGCAGTTTAACCGACTATGGCTACACCTTC.